These T cell receptor beta chains were read from a single sample in a study of immune evolution from preneoplasia to lung adenocarcinoma. Only in-frame clones appear in the TCRdb table, and some are missing; sequencing was by immunoSEQ multiplex PCR. The data hold around 21,000 clones, with less than 80% observed a single time. Sequencing input: FFPE invasive lung adenocarcinoma tissue. Source of these receptors: a person aged 55 to 70 with lung adenocarcinoma. Each CDR3 is given with its conserved first and last residue. The order of the fields is V gene, J gene, D gene, clone size, CDR3 DNA, CDR3 protein. A D gene is named only where the DNA matches it firmly. Some rows mark clone size as missing; the rest say once, few, many or name a class of expanded clone.

TRBV11-2	TRBJ2-2	TRBD2	NA	TGTGCCAGCAGCTTAGACCCTAGCGGGAGGAAGAATGTCGGGGAGCTGTTTTTT	CASSLDPSGRKNVGELFF
TRBV6-5	TRBJ2-1	TRBD1	few	TGTGCCAGCAAGGGGGACAGGGGGCTGTATGAGCAGTTCTTC	CASKGDRGLYEQFF
TRBV18	TRBJ2-7	NA	once	TGTGCCAACTCAGATTTTACAGGCAGCTCCTACGAGCAGTACTTC	CANSDFTGSSYEQYF
TRBV10-2	TRBJ2-1	TRBD1	NA	TGCGCCAGCAGTTTCACAGGGGGCGAGCAGTTCTTC	CASSFTGGEQFF
TRBV5-6	TRBJ2-5	TRBD1	NA	TGTGCCAGCAGCACCTCGGACAGGGGCGAAGGAGAGACCCAGTACTTC	CASSTSDRGEGETQYF
TRBV18	TRBJ2-7	NA	NA	TGTGCCAGCTCGCTTCGAGACGTCTACGAGCAGTACTTC	CASSLRDVYEQYF
TRBV18	TRBJ1-3	NA	few	TGTGCCAGCTCACCAACCGCAGAGGGAAACACCATATATTTT	CASSPTAEGNTIYF
TRBV15	TRBJ2-6	NA	few	TGTGCCACCAGCAGAGAAGCAGGACCTCGGCTCGGGGCCAACGTCCTGACTTTC	CATSREAGPRLGANVLTF
TRBV28	TRBJ2-5	NA	NA	TGTGCCAGCAGTCCCGACGCCGGGACGAGGGTCGAGACCCAGTACTTC	CASSPDAGTRVETQYF
TRBV2	TRBJ2-1	TRBD2	NA	TGTGCCAGCAGTCTGACTAGCGGGAGTTCTCGGTTCTTC	CASSLTSGSSRFF
TRBV7-9	TRBJ1-2	NA	NA	TGTGCCAGCAGCTTAATTGGGGCAGGGTCCGGCTACACCTTC	CASSLIGAGSGYTF
TRBV19	TRBJ1-1	NA	NA	TGTGCCAGTAGACCGCGGGGGGGGCGCGGGATGAACACTGAAGCTTTCTTT	CASRPRGGRGMNTEAFF
TRBV4-1	TRBJ2-2	NA	NA	TGCGCCAGCAGCCACTCCCAGGGTACCGGGGAGCTGTTTTTT	CASSHSQGTGELFF
TRBV5-4	TRBJ2-7	NA	NA	TGTGCGTACCGGAGACTGGGAAGCACCTACGAGCAGTACTTC	CAYRRLGSTYEQYF
TRBV6-1	TRBJ2-1	TRBD2	few	TGTGCCAGCAGTGAATTAGCGGGCGACTACAATGAGCAGTTCTTC	CASSELAGDYNEQFF
TRBV9	TRBJ1-4	TRBD1	NA	TGTGCCAGCAGCCCCTCGGACAGGGGGCAGGGTGAAAAACTGTTTTTT	CASSPSDRGQGEKLFF
TRBV5-1	TRBJ2-5	NA	few	TGCGCCAGCAGCCCCAACTTCATCCAAGAGACCCAGTACTTC	CASSPNFIQETQYF
TRBV30	TRBJ2-7	NA	NA	TGTGCCTGGAACAACCCGGGAGACTTCTACGAGCAGTACTTC	CAWNNPGDFYEQYF
TRBV7-2	TRBJ1-4	NA	few	TGTGCCAGCAGCTTATTGTCAACTAATGAAAAACTGTTTTTT	CASSLLSTNEKLFF
TRBV28	TRBJ2-7	NA	few	TGTGCCAGCAGTTACAGGGAGTACGAGCAGTACTTC	CASSYREYEQYF
TRBV19	TRBJ1-5	TRBD1	NA	TGTGCCACTCAAGGACAGGGGGTTCAGCCCCAGCATTTT	CATQGQGVQPQHF
TRBV5-1	TRBJ2-1	TRBD1	NA	TGCGCCAGCAGCCACCAAGGGGGCTTCGGGCAGTTCTTC	CASSHQGGFGQFF
TRBV28	TRBJ1-2	TRBD1	NA	TGTGCCAGCAGTCTCACAGGGGGCGCTGGGGGCTACACCTTC	CASSLTGGAGGYTF